What follows is one T cell receptor (beta chain) and its context. This CDR3 comprises 14 residues. J lost 9 bases, V lost 4 bases, and 10 bases had no gene match. Per germline, CDR1 SGHKS and CDR2 YYEKEE (reference sequence). The source of the sample is a study of blood T cell repertoires in COVID-19. Repertoires were generated with immunoSEQ multiplex PCR, while TCRdb's copy carries only in-frame clones and drops some. In the table there are 200,000 to 250,000 clones, approximately 80% of which are singletons. V is TRBV5-5 and J is TRBJ1-5; TRBD1 matches at 7 bases. The receptor was isolated from a woman aged 60-75 years who had recovered from COVID-19. The specimen was PBMCs or T cells enriched from blood (not recorded which). The CDR3, as DNA: TGTGCCAGCAGCCAGTTGACAGGGCAATCGCCCCAGCATTTT. Translating gives CASSQLTGQSPQHF.